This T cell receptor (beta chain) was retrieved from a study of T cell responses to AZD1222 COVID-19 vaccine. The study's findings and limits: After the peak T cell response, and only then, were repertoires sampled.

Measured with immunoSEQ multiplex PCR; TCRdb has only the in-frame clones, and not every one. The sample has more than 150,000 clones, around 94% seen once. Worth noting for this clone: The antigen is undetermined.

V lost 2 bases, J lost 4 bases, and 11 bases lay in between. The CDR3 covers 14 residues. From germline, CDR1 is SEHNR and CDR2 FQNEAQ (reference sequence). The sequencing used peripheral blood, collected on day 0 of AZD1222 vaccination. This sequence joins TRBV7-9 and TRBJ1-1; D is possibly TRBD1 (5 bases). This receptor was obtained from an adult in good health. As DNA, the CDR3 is TGTGCCAGCAGCTTACCTGACAGAAGCACTGAAGCTTTCTTT. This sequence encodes CASSLPDRSTEAFF. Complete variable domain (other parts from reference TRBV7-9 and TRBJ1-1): DTGVSQNPRHKITKRGQNVTFRCDPISEHNRLYWYRQTLGQGPEFLTYFQNEAQLEKSRLLSDRFSAERPKGSFSTLEIQRTEQGDSAMYLCASSLPDRSTEAFFGQGTRLTVV.